This is a list of T cell receptor beta chains from one sample in a study of blood T cell repertoires in COVID-19. Only in-frame clones appear in the TCRdb table, and some are missing; sequencing was by immunoSEQ multiplex PCR. The sample lists about 320,000 clones; around 85% were seen once. The specimen sequenced was PBMCs or T cells enriched from blood (not recorded which). The receptors shown here come from a woman in her thirties who had been exposed to COVID-19. The CDR3 runs from the conserved cysteine through the conserved F or W. Each record gives: clone size, V gene, J gene, CDR3 protein. A row's size may be missing; if present it is once, few, many or a size class.

NA,TRBV5-1,TRBJ2-5,CASSFMGQGGETQYF
NA,TRBV23-1,TRBJ1-5,CASSQRGLSGTHNFCNQPQHF
once,TRBV15,TRBJ1-5,CATTDWTGDNQPQHF
NA,TRBV28,TRBJ1-2,CASSLSRVDGYTF
NA,TRBV3-1/TRBV3-2,TRBJ2-1,CASSQAYNEQFF
few,TRBV7-3,TRBJ1-1,CASSLRGQGRTEAFF
NA,TRBV5-1,TRBJ2-7,CASSPQVTSQSYEQYF
NA,TRBV6-5,TRBJ2-7,CASRNLYEQYF
NA,TRBV11-1,TRBJ2-1,CASSWTSGSHNEQFF
NA,TRBV5-1,TRBJ2-5,CASSLRTAGVVETQYF
NA,TRBV7-2,TRBJ2-1,CASSLAGGNEQFF
NA,TRBV2,TRBJ2-2,CASRLTGTANTGELFF
NA,TRBV3-1/TRBV3-2,TRBJ1-5,CASSQEYRESQHF
NA,TRBV14,TRBJ1-3,CASSQVLGNTIYF
NA,TRBV6-1,TRBJ1-1,CASSETGIGGRRNTEAFF
NA,TRBV18,TRBJ1-5,CASSPRIQRLRSNQPQHF
NA,TRBV5-1,TRBJ2-4,CASSSSGTSGGLEAKNIQYF
NA,TRBV5-5,TRBJ1-1,CASSFTGTNTEAFF
NA,TRBV11-1,TRBJ2-5,CASSLALGGIQETQYF
NA,TRBV5-1,TRBJ2-7,CASSLSGQGYEQYF
NA,TRBV5-1,TRBJ1-2,CASSQIPGQPLYGYTF
few,TRBV10-1,TRBJ2-5,CASRGLAGPQETQYF
NA,TRBV7-8,TRBJ1-2,CASSPDRVGYTF
NA,TRBV7-9,TRBJ1-1,CASSSTGRGGPEAFF
NA,TRBV6-5,TRBJ1-1,CASSYSPGGEAFF
NA,TRBV11-1,TRBJ1-1,CASSLSGNTEAFF
NA,TRBV5-6,TRBJ2-3,CASSSPPGQTQYF
few,TRBV10-3,TRBJ2-1,CATSAGDRTGKNEQFF
NA,TRBV7-3,TRBJ1-6,CASSLNRAQNSPLHF
NA,TRBV29-1,TRBJ2-5,CSAPSKETQYF
NA,TRBV28,TRBJ1-2,CALATVHGYTF
many,TRBV7-9,TRBJ2-3,CASSLELAGTLDTQYF
once,TRBV18,TRBJ1-1,CASSPPRDRNTEAFF
NA,TRBV19,TRBJ2-1,CASSTGTSGYNEQFF
NA,TRBV3-1/TRBV3-2,TRBJ1-1,CASSHSGVQAFF
few,TRBV7-2,TRBJ2-1,CASSFPWVGDEQFF
NA,TRBV5-1,TRBJ2-3,CASSSSLDTQYF
once,TRBV10-1,TRBJ2-1,CASQPSAYNEQFF
few,TRBV18,TRBJ1-6,CASSPNQKGVNSPLHF
NA,TRBV19,TRBJ2-7,CASTQPGTGNYEQYF
once,TRBV9,TRBJ1-1,CASSSTGKNTEAFF
NA,TRBV4-1,TRBJ1-3,CASSQDLRPGNTIYF
NA,TRBV2,TRBJ2-2,CASKWGQAFTGELFF
few,TRBV10-1,TRBJ2-7,CASPERAGGTYEQYF
NA,TRBV9,TRBJ2-6,CASSVDFGANVLTF
NA,TRBV28,TRBJ2-1,CASSPFWGQGPYNEQFF
NA,TRBV25-1,TRBJ1-4,CASSDIGVKLFF
NA,TRBV28,TRBJ1-5,CASSLPQGFNQPQHF
NA,TRBV23-1,TRBJ1-5,CASSQPPWDRKMYLQASQPQHF
NA,TRBV5-1,TRBJ1-1,CASSLANDRGEAFF
NA,TRBV7-3,TRBJ2-2,CASSLLTGGHGELFF
NA,TRBV7-2,TRBJ2-7,CASSGRQGTHEQYF
NA,TRBV11-2,TRBJ1-6,CASSFGGSSPLHF
NA,TRBV25-1,TRBJ1-6,CASSEAGRGTGDNSPLHF